The text below deals with one TCR beta chain. The target antigen is unknown. The length of the CDR3 is 15 residues. CDR1 and CDR2 from the germline V gene are KGHDR and SFDVKD. Trimming stripped 4 bases from V and 4 bases from J, with 13 bases between. TCRdb independently ran MiXCR on the 5' RACE reads; one entry per CDR3 protein. The sample lists some 330,000 distinct CDR3 sequences; 8.5% to 10% were seen once. The entry originates in a study of identical twins. Study-level findings and limits: Modeled out-of-frame TCR alpha sharing in monozygotic twins fell below observed levels.

This clonotype was obtained from a woman aged 45 to 65 in good health. This chain links TRBV24-1 with TRBJ2-1, with D unresolved. The sequencing input was naive T cells sorted from blood. CDR3 sequence (DNA): TGTGCCACCAGTGACCCCGGATCCTTATACAATGAGCAGTTCTTC. Residues: CATSDPGSLYNEQFF.